This T cell receptor (beta chain) came from a study of metastatic and nonmetastatic thyroid tumors. In regard to this clone: The junction does not match germline at one end; this may be a read error.

TCRdb re-clonotyped the PCR reads via MiXCR. Of about 39,000 clones in the sample, approximately 20% are singletons; the top ten hold 15% to 20%. The CDR3 runs to 16 residues. All patients were untreated before thyroid surgery. The source is a female donor with papillary thyroid cancer or a benign thyroid nodule (not recorded which). Some clones in this sample may be carry-over from other donors' samples. Specimen: blood. The chain combines TRBV12-3 or TRBV12-4 with TRBJ2-7; possibly TRBD2 for D (5 bases). The CDR3 reads CASSPREGGNSYDQYF. The CDR3 DNA follows: TGTGCCAGCAGTCCTCGGGAAGGTGGCAACTCCTACGATCAGTACTTC.